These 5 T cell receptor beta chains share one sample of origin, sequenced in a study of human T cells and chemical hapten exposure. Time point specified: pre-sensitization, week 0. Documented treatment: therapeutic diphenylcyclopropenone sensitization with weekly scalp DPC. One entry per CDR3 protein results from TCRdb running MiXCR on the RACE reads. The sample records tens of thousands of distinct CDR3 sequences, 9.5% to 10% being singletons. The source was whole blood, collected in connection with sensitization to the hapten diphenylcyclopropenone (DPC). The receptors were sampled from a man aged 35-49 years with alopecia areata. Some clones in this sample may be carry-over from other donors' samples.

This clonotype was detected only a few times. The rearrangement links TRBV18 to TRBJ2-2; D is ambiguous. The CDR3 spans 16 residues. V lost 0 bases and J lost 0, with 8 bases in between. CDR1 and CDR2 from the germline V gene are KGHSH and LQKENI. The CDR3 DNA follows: TGTGCCAGCTCACCACCGAAGACAACGAACACCGGGGAGCTGTTTTTT. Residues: CASSPPKTTNTGELFF.

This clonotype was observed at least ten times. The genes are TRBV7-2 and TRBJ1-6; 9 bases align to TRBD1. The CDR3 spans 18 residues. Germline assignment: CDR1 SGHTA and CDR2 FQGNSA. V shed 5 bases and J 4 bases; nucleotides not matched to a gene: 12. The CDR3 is CASSKRDRVPLYNSPLHF. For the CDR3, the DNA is TGTGCCAGCAGCAAACGGGACAGGGTCCCGCTATATAATTCACCCCTCCACTTT.

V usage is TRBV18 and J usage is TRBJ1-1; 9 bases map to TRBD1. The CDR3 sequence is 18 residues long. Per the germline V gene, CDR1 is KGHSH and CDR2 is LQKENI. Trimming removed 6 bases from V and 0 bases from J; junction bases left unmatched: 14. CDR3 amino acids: CASSHDRTGASLNTEAFF. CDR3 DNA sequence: TGTGCCAGCTCGCATGATAGGACAGGGGCCTCTTTGAACACTGAAGCTTTCTTT.

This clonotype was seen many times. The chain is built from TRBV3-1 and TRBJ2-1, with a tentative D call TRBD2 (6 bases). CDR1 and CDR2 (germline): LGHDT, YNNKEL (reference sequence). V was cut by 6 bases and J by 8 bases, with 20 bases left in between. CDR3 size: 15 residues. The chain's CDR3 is CASSLARGSGYEQFF. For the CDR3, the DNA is TGTGCCAGCAGTCTGGCCCGGGGGAGTGGCTATGAGCAGTTCTTC.

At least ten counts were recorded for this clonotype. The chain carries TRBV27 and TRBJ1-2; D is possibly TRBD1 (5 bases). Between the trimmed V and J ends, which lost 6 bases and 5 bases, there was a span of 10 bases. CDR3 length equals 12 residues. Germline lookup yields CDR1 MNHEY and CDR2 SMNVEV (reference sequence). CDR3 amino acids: CASRGGNYGYTF. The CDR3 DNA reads TGTGCCAGCAGGGGGGGTAATTATGGCTACACCTTC.